This entry lists 14 T cell receptor beta chains sequenced from one sample in a study of blood T cell repertoires in COVID-19. Using immunoSEQ multiplex PCR, the repertoire was profiled, and TCRdb retains in-frame clones only, with some absent. Seen here are about 280,000 clones, 87% observed once, and the top ten hold roughly 6.3%. The material sequenced was PBMCs or T cells enriched from blood (not recorded which). Receptor source: a woman in her thirties or forties who had recovered from COVID-19.

V is TRBV15 and J is TRBJ2-5; TRBD2 is a possible D gene (6 bases). The V end lost 3 bases, the J end lost 2 bases, and 10 bases lay between the germline ends. The CDR3 runs 14 residues. Germline-derived CDR1 and CDR2 are LNHNV and YYDKDF (reference sequence). This CDR3 is CATSSGTFQETQYF. The CDR3 nucleotides are TGTGCCACCAGCAGCGGGACTTTTCAAGAGACCCAGTACTTC.

The chain employs TRBV19 and TRBJ2-1, with 8 bases identical to TRBD1. The CDR3 sequence is 14 residues long. The junction had 4 bases not matched to a gene; V was cut back by 6 bases and J by 3 bases. Per the germline V gene, CDR1 is LNHDA and CDR2 is SQIVND (reference sequence). The CDR3 protein is CASRPGTGYNEQFF. The CDR3 coding sequence is TGTGCCAGTAGGCCCGGGACAGGCTACAATGAGCAGTTCTTC.

Only a few counts were recorded for this clone. The chain is built from TRBV6-5 and TRBJ1-1, with 10 bases matching TRBD1. There are 15 residues in the CDR3. CDR1 and CDR2 from the germline V gene are MNHEY and SVGAGI. J was trimmed by 1 base and V by 6 bases; bases with no gene match: 5. CDR3 loop: CASSDRGLGNTEAFF. The CDR3 region has the DNA TGTGCCAGCAGCGACAGGGGGCTGGGGAACACTGAAGCTTTCTTT.

V gene TRBV27 combines with J gene TRBJ2-1; D unclear. Per germline, CDR1 MNHEY and CDR2 SMNVEV (reference sequence). Trimming took off 2 bases at V and 10 bases at J, with 30 bases between the two ends. CDR3 length: 19 residues. In DNA form, the CDR3 reads TGTGCCAGCAGTTTAAGGCCCTTCGGAGAGATGAGTGCCTTCACGGAGCAGTTCTTC. It encodes CASSLRPFGEMSAFTEQFF.

The J gene is TRBJ2-3, the V gene TRBV29-1; 9 bases map to TRBD2. Looked up from germline, CDR1 is SQVTM and CDR2 is ANQGSEA. The J segment lost 4 bases and the V segment lost 6 bases, leaving 11 bases of the junction unmatched. CDR3 length: 15 amino acids. The CDR3 DNA sequence: TGCAGCGTCAAACCGGAGACTAGCGGACCAGATACGCAGTATTTT. This codes for CSVKPETSGPDTQYF.

V is TRBV4-3 and J is TRBJ2-7; D unclear. V lost 0 bases and J 0 bases, leaving 12 bases between the germline ends. This CDR3 is built from 16 residues. Germline CDR1 is LGHNA and CDR2 is YSLEER. The CDR3 protein is CASSQDPVVASYEQYF. CDR3 nucleotide sequence: TGCGCCAGCAGCCAAGATCCCGTGGTGGCCTCCTACGAGCAGTACTTC.

The J gene is TRBJ1-2, the V gene TRBV6-6, with TRBD1 matching over 7 bases. Germline V gene lookup returns CDR1 MNHNY and CDR2 SVGAGI (reference sequence). The CDR3 consists of 15 residues. V lost 8 bases, J lost 7 bases, and 16 bases stayed unmatched. The chain's CDR3 is CASRDRDIRTRGYTF. The CDR3 nucleotides read TGTGCCAGCCGGGACAGAGATATTAGAACTCGTGGCTACACCTTC.

The chain has TRBV23-1 and TRBJ1-1; D call uncertain. TRBV23-1 is sorted into the ORF group, with uncertain function. Trimming shortened V by 0 bases and J by 6 bases, and 5 bases separated the two germline ends. CDR3 size: 12 residues. For the CDR3, the DNA is TGCGCCAGCAGTCAATCCGGAGCTGAAGCTTTCTTT. This encodes CASSQSGAEAFF.

This clone was seen at least ten times. CDR3 in amino acids: CASSWAGRTGYTF. DNA of the CDR3: TGTGCCAGCAGTTGGGCAGGGCGGACTGGCTACACCTTC. The chain recombines TRBV28 with TRBJ1-2; tentatively, D is TRBD1 (5 bases). The length of the CDR3 is 13 residues. The germline V gene encodes CDR1 MDHEN and CDR2 SYDVKM. The V end lost 4 bases, the J end lost 7 bases, and 13 bases lay between the germline ends.

V usage is TRBV19 and J usage is TRBJ2-1, with TRBD2 identical over 13 bases. CDR1 is LNHDA and CDR2 is SQIVND in the germline V gene (reference sequence). J gave up 6 bases and V 6 bases, and 11 bases lay outside the gene matches. This CDR3 spans 17 amino acids. CDR3 DNA: TGTGCCAGTAGCATTAAACTAGCGGGAGGGCGGAGCAATGAGCAGTTCTTC. Amino acids: CASSIKLAGGRSNEQFF.

The V gene is TRBV7-3, the J gene TRBJ1-6, with a weak D call TRBD1 (5 bases). The CDR3 length is 13 residues. The germline CDR1 and CDR2 sequences are SGHTA and FQGTGA. Trimming took off 5 bases at V and 8 bases at J, with 10 bases between the two ends. The CDR3 loop is CASSLQGYSPLHF. CDR3 bases: TGTGCCAGCAGCCTTCAGGGTTATTCACCCCTCCACTTT.

V usage is TRBV6-5 and J usage is TRBJ2-7; 7 nucleotides agree with TRBD1. Germline V gene sequence: CDR1 MNHEY, CDR2 SVGAGI. The CDR3 is made up of 13 amino acids. The V gene end was trimmed by 3 bases and the J gene end by 6 bases; junction bases not matched to a gene: 5. This CDR3 is CASSYGTVAEQYF. In DNA form, the CDR3 reads TGTGCCAGCAGTTATGGGACAGTAGCCGAGCAGTACTTC.

V gene TRBV14 combines with J gene TRBJ2-7; no clear D gene. Trimming removed 4 bases at V and 2 bases at J, with 12 bases between. The CDR3 has 14 amino acids. From germline, CDR1 is SGHDN and CDR2 FVKESK. CDR3 region: CASSRETGPYEQYF. The CDR3 nucleotides are TGTGCCAGCAGCCGAGAGACTGGTCCCTACGAGCAGTACTTC.

The J gene is TRBJ1-2, the V gene TRBV12-3 or TRBV12-4, with TRBD1 matching 9 bases. The ends lost 5 bases at V and 7 bases at J; junction bases unmatched: 5. The CDR3 contains 13 residues. CDR3 region: CASSTGGDSGYTF. As DNA, the CDR3 is TGTGCCAGCAGTACAGGGGGCGATAGTGGCTACACCTTC.